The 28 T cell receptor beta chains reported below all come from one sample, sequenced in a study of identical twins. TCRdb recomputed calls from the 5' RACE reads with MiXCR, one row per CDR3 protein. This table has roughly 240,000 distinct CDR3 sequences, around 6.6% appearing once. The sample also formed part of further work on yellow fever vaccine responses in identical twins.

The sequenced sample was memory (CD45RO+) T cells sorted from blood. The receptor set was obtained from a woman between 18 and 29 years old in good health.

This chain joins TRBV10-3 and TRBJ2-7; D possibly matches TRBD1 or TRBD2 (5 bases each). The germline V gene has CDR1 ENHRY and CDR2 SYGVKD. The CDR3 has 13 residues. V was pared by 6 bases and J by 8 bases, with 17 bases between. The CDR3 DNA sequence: TGTGCCATCAGGGGCGAGGGCAGGGCGCAGCAGTACTTC. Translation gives CAIRGEGRAQQYF.

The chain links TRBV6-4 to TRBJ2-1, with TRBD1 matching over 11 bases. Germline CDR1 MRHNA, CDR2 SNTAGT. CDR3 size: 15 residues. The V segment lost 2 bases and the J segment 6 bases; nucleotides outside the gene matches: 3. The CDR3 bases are TGTGCCAGCAGTGACCTGGGACAGGGGGTCAATGAGCAGTTCTTC. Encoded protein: CASSDLGQGVNEQFF.

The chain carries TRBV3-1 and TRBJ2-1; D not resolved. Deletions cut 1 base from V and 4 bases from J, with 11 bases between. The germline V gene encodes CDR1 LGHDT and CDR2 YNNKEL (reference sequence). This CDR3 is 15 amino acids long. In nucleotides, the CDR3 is TGTGCCAGCAGCCAAGGTTGGAAGGCGTACAATGAGCAGTTCTTC. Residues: CASSQGWKAYNEQFF.

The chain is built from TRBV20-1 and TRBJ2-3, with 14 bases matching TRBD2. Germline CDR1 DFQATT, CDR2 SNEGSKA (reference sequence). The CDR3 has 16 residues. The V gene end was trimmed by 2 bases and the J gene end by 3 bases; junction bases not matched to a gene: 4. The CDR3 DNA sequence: TGCAGTGCTAGACCAGGACTAGCGGGAGGAACAGATACGCAGTATTTT. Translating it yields CSARPGLAGGTDTQYF.

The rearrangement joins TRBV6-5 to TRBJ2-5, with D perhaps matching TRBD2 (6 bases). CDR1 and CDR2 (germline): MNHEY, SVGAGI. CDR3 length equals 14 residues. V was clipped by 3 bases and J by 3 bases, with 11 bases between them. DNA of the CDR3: TGTGCCAGCAGTTATATGGGGGGAAAAGAGACCCAGTACTTC. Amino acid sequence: CASSYMGGKETQYF.

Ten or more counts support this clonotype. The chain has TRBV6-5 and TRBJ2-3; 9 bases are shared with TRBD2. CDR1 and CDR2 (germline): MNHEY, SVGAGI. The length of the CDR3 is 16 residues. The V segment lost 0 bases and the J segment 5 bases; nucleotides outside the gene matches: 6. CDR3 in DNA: TGTGCCAGCAGTTACTCTCGCGGGGGGGCCGGAGATACGCAGTATTTT. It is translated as CASSYSRGGAGDTQYF.

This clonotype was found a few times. For the CDR3, the DNA is TGTGCCAGCAGTCTATACCGGACAGGGACCTCTGGAAACACCATATATTTT. It translates to CASSLYRTGTSGNTIYF. The V gene is TRBV28, the J gene TRBJ1-3, with TRBD1 identical over 8 bases. V was pared by 5 bases and J by 0 bases, with 9 bases of the junction left unmatched. The germline gives CDR1 MDHEN, CDR2 SYDVKM. The CDR3 runs 17 residues.

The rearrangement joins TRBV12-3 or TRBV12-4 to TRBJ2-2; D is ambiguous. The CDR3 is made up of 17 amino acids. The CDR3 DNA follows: TGTACCATCTGTTTACCCAGACCATACGCGAACACCGGGGAGCTGTTTTTT. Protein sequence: CTICLPRPYANTGELFF.

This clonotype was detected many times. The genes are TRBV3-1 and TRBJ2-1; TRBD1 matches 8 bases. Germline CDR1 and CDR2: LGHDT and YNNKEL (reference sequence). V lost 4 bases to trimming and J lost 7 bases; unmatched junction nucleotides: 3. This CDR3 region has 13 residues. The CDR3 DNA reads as TGTGCCAGCAGCCCGGACAGGGTAAATGAGCAGTTCTTC. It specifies CASSPDRVNEQFF.

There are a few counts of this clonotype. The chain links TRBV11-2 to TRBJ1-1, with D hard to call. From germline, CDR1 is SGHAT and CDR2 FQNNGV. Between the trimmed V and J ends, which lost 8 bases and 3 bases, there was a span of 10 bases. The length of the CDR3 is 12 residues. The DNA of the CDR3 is TGTGCCAGCGTCGGGCAGGACACTGAAGCTTTCTTT. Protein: CASVGQDTEAFF.

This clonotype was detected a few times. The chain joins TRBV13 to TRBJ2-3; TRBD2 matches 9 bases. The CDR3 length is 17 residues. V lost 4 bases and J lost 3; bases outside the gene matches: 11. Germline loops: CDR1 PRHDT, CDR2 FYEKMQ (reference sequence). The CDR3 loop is CASSSLERGVFTDTQYF. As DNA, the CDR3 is TGTGCCAGCAGCTCCCTAGAGCGGGGGGTTTTTACAGATACGCAGTATTTT.

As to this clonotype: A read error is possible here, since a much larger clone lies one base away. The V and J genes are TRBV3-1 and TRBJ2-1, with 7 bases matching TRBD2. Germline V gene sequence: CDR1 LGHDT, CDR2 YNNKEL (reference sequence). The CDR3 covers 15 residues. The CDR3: CACSFGLAAHNEQFF. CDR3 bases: TGTGCCTGCAGCTTCGGGCTAGCGGCCCACAATGAGCAGTTCTTC.

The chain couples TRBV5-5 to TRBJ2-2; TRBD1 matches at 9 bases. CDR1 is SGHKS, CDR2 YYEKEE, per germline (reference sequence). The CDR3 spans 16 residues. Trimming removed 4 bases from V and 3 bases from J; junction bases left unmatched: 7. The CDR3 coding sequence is TGTGCCAGCAGCCTGGGACAGGGCGTCTACACCGGGGAGCTGTTTTTT. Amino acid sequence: CASSLGQGVYTGELFF.

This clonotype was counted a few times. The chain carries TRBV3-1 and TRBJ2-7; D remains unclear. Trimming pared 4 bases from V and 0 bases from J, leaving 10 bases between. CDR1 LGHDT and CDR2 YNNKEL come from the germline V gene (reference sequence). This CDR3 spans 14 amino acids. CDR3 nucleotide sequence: TGTGCCAGCAGCCCCCCGCCACTCTCCTACGAGCAGTACGTC. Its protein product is CASSPPPLSYEQYV.

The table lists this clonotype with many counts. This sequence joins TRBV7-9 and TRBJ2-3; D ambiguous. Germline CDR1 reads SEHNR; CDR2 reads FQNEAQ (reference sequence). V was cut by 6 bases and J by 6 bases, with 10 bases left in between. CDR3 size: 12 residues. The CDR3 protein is CASRIEMDTQYF. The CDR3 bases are TGTGCCAGCAGGATTGAGATGGATACGCAGTATTTT.

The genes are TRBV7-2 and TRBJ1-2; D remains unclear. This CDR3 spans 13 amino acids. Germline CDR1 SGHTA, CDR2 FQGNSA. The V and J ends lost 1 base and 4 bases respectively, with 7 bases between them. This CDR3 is CASSLDGLYGYTF. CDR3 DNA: TGTGCCAGCAGCTTAGATGGGCTCTATGGCTACACCTTC.

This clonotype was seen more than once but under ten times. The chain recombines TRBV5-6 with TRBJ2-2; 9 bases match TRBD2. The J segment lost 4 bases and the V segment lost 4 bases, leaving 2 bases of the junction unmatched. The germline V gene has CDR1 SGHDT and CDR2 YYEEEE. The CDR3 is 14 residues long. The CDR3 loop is CASSKGLATGELFF. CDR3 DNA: TGTGCCAGCAGCAAGGGACTAGCCACCGGGGAGCTGTTTTTT.

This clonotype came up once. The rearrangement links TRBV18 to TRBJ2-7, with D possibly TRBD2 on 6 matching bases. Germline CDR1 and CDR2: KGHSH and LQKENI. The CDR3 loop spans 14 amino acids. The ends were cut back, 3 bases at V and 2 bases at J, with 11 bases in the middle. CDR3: CASSPRRDTYEQYV. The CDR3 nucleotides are TGTGCCAGCTCACCTCGGAGGGATACCTACGAGCAGTACGTC.

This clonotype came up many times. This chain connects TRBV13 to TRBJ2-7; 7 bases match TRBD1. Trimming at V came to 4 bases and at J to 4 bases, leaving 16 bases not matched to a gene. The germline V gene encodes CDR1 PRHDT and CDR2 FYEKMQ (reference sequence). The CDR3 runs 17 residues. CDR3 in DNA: TGTGCCAGCAGCTCGGCCTTCACAGGGGCCGGAATTTACGAGCAGTACGTC. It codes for CASSSAFTGAGIYEQYV.

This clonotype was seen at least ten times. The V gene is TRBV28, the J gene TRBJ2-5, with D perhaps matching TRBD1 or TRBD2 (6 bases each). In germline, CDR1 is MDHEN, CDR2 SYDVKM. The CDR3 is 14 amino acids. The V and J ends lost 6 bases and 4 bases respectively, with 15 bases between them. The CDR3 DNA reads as TGTGCCAGCAGGAATCAACAGGGAGGAGAGACCCAGTACTTC. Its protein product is CASRNQQGGETQYF.

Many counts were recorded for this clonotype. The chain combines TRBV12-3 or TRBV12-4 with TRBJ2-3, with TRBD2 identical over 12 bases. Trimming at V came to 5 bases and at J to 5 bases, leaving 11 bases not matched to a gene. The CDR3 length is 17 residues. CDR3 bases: TGTGCCAGCAGTCTTGACCCTCTAGCGGGAGGGTTAGATACGCAGTATTTT. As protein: CASSLDPLAGGLDTQYF.

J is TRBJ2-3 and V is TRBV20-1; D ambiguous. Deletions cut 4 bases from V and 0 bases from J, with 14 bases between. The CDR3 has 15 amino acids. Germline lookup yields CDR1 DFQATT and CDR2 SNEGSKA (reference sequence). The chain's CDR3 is CSATSLRESTDTQYF. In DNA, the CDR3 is TGCAGTGCTACTTCCCTCAGAGAGAGCACAGATACGCAGTATTTT.

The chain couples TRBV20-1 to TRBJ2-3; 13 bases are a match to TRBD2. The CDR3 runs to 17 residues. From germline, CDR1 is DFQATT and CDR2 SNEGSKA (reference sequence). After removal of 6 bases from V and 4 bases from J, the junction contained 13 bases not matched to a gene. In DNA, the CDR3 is TGCAGTGCAATTGGACTAGCGGGAGCCGAAGTGTCAGATACGCAGTATTTT. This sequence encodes CSAIGLAGAEVSDTQYF.

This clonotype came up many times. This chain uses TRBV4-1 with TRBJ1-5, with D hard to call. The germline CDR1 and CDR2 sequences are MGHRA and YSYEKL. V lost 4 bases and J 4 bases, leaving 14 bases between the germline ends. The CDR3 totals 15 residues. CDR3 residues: CASSLTEVANQPQHF. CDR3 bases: TGCGCCAGCAGCCTCACAGAGGTAGCAAATCAGCCCCAGCATTTT.

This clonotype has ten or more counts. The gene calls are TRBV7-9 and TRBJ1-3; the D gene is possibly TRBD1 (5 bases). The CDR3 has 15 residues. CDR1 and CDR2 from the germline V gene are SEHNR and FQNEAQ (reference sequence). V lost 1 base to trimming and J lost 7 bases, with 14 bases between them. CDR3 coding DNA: TGTGCCAGCAGCTTAGAGTGGGGGATTGTCAACACCATATATTTT. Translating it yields CASSLEWGIVNTIYF.

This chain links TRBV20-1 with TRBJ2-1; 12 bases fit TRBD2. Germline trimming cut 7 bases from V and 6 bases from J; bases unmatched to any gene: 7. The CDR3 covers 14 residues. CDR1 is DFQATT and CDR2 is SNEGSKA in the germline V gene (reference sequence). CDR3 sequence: CSGIVTSGGNEQFF. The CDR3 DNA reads TGCAGTGGGATAGTGACTAGCGGGGGCAATGAGCAGTTCTTC.

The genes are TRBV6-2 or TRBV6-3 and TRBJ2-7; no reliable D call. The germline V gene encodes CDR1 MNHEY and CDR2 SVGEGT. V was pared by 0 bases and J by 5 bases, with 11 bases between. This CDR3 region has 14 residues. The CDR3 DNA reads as TGTGCCAGCAGTTACTCGAATAGCCCGAACGAGCAGTACGTC. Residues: CASSYSNSPNEQYV.

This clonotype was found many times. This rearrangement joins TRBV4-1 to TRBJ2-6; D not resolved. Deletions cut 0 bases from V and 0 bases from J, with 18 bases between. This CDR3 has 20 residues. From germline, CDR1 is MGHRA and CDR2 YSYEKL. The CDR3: CASSQERPRKNPSGANVLTF. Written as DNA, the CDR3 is TGCGCCAGCAGCCAAGAAAGACCTCGGAAAAACCCCTCTGGGGCCAACGTCCTGACTTTC.